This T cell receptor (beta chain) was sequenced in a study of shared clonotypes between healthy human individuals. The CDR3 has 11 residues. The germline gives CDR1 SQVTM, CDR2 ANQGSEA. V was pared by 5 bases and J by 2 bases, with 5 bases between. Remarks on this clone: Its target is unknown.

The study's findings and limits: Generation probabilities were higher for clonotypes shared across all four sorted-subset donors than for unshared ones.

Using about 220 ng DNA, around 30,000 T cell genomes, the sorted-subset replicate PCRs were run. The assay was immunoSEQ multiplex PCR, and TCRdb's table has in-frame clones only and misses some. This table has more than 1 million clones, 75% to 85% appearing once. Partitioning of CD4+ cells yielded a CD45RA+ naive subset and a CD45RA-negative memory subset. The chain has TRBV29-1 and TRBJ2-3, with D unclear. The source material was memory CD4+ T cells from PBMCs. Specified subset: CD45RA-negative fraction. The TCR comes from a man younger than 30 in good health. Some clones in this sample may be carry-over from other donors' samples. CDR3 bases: TGCAGCGTTTCCCCCACAGATACGCAGTATTTT. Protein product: CSVSPTDTQYF.